A selection of T cell receptor beta chains follows, all from one sample in a study of control samples from healthy donors and cancer patients. The protocol was immunoSEQ multiplex PCR, while the TCRdb copy is restricted to in-frame clones and leaves out a portion. The profile covers 75,000 or so clones, with roughly 87% appearing a single time and around 5.1% taken by the ten largest. Sequencing was done on a sample of PBMCs. The receptors were sampled from a man aged 55 to 69 with colorectal cancer. Each CDR3 is given with its conserved first and last residue. A D gene is named only where the DNA matches it firmly. Expanded clones get a size class; other rows say once, few or many, or leave the size out.

V	size	J	D	DNA	CDR3
TRBV9	-	TRBJ2-3	TRBD2	TGTGCCAGCAGCGTCGATTTAGCGGGGGGTAGCACAGATACGCAGTATTTT	CASSVDLAGGSTDTQYF
TRBV4-3	once	TRBJ2-3	-	TGCGCCAGCAGCCAAGATACCGCGTGGGGAGGCACAGATACGCAGTATTTT	CASSQDTAWGGTDTQYF
TRBV6-2/TRBV6-3	-	TRBJ1-5	-	TGTGCCAGCAGTTACTCGTACCCTCATCAGCCCCAGCATTTT	CASSYSYPHQPQHF
TRBV30	-	TRBJ2-5	-	TGTGCCTGGAGTGTAGGCTACCAAGAGACCCAGTACTTC	CAWSVGYQETQYF
TRBV29-1	-	TRBJ2-3	-	TGCAGCGGTCGCCGGAGTTCAGATACGCAGTATTTT	CSGRRSSDTQYF
TRBV19	-	TRBJ2-3	TRBD1	TGTGCCAGTAGTATGACAGGGGGCCGAGATACGCAGTATTTT	CASSMTGGRDTQYF
TRBV3-1/TRBV3-2	once	TRBJ1-2	-	TGTGCCAGCAGCCAAGATCTAGTGTCAGAACCTGGGTATGGCTACACCTTC	CASSQDLVSEPGYGYTF
TRBV7-6	once	TRBJ2-3	-	TGTGCCAGCAGCTTAGCGGGGGCCAGCACAGATACGCAGTATTTT	CASSLAGASTDTQYF
TRBV28	-	TRBJ2-3	TRBD2	TGTGCCAGCAAGGTTTGGCGCGGACGGGGGAGGGAAAATTACCAGTATTTT	CASKVWRGRGRENYQYF
TRBV25-1	-	TRBJ2-3	-	TGTGCCAGCAGTCAGACTAAGGAGAGTACGCAGTATTTT	CASSQTKESTQYF
TRBV2	-	TRBJ2-3	TRBD2	TGTGCCAGCAGTGAAGTGGGAGCGGGGCTCCACCGGGGAGATACGCAGTATTTT	CASSEVGAGLHRGDTQYF